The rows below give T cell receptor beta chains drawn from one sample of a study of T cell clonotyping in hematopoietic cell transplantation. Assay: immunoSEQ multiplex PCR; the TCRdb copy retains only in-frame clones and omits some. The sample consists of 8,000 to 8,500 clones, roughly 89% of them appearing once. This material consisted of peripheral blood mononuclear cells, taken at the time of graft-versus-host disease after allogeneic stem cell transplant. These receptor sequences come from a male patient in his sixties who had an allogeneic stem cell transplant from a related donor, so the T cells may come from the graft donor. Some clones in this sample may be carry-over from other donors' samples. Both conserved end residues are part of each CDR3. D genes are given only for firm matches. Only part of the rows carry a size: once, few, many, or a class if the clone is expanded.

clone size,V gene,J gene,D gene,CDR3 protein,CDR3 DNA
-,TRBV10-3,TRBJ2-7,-,CAISEGRGGYEQYF,TGTGCCATCAGTGAAGGCAGGGGGGGATACGAGCAGTACTTC
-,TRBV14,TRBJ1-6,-,CASSLDSSYNSPLHF,TGTGCCAGCAGCCTCGACAGCTCCTATAATTCACCCCTCCACTTT
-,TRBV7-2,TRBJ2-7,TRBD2,CASSLKTRGGLDEQYF,TGTGCCAGCAGCTTGAAGACACGGGGGGGCCTGGACGAGCAGTACTTC
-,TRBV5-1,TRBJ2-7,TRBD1,CASTPDRGVNEQYF,TGCGCCAGCACCCCCGACAGGGGTGTCAACGAGCAGTACTTC
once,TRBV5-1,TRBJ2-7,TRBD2,CASTMGGGVSYEQYF,TGCGCCAGCACCATGGGGGGGGGAGTTTCCTACGAGCAGTACTTC
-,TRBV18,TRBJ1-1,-,CASSPNGDLYNFF,TGTGCCAGCTCACCAAATGGAGATCTTTATAATTTCTTT
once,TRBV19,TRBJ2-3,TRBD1,CASRIGGQGVDTQYF,TGTGCCAGTAGAATAGGGGGACAGGGCGTAGATACGCAGTATTTT
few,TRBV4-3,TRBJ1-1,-,CASSLNRDTEAFF,TGCGCCAGCAGCCTAAACCGGGACACTGAAGCTTTCTTT
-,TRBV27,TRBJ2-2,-,CASSRNTGELFF,TGTGCCAGCAGCCGGAACACCGGGGAGCTGTTTTTT
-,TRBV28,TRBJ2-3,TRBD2,CASHGLAGEDTQYF,TGTGCCAGCCACGGACTAGCGGGGGAAGATACGCAGTATTTT
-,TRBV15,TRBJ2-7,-,CATSRDLEGNEQYF,TGTGCCACCAGCAGAGATCTTGAAGGTAACGAGCAGTACTTC
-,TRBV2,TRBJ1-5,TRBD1,CASSGGTAYQPQHF,TGTGCCAGCAGTGGAGGGACAGCCTATCAGCCCCAGCATTTT
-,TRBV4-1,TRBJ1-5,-,CASSQLPGVNQPQHF,TGCGCCAGCAGCCAACTTCCGGGAGTCAATCAGCCCCAGCATTTT
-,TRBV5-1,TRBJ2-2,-,CASSLVPGDTGELFF,TGCGCCAGCAGCTTGGTTCCAGGGGACACCGGGGAGCTGTTTTTT
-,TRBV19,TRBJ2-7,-,CASSMAGGSYEQYF,TGTGCCAGTAGTATGGCAGGGGGGTCCTACGAGCAGTACTTC
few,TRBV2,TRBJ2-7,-,CAGRAGLASTYEQYF,TGTGCCGGCCGCGCCGGGCTAGCGAGCACCTACGAGCAGTACTTC
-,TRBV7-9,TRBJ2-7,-,CASSLARGGEQYF,TGTGCCAGCAGCTTAGCAAGGGGGGGGGAGCAGTACTTC
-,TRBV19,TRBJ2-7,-,CASSIALRYEQYF,TGTGCCAGTAGTATCGCCCTCCGCTACGAGCAGTACTTC
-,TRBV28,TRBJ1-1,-,CASSPPLVNTEAFF,TGTGCCAGCAGTCCCCCCCTCGTGAACACTGAAGCTTTCTTT
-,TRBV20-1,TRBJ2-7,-,CSARDGARQYF,TGCAGTGCTAGGGACGGAGCTAGGCAGTACTTC
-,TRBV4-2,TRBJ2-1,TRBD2,CASSQRTSGGLEQFF,TGTGCCAGCAGCCAAAGGACTAGCGGGGGGCTAGAGCAGTTCTTC
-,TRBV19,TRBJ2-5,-,CASSWIGSQETQYF,TGTGCCAGTAGTTGGATAGGTTCCCAAGAGACCCAGTACTTC
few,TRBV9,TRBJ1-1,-,CASSVDPQGNTEAFF,TGTGCCAGCAGCGTAGACCCTCAGGGCAACACTGAAGCTTTCTTT
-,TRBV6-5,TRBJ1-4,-,CASRAGGGVEKLFF,TGTGCCAGCAGAGCCGGAGGCGGAGTGGAAAAACTGTTTTTT
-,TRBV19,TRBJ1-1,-,CASKWSEDLNTEAFF,TGTGCCAGTAAATGGTCGGAGGATTTAAACACTGAAGCTTTCTTT
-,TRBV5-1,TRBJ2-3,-,CASRVLDTQYF,TGCGCCAGCAGGGTTCTGGATACGCAGTATTTT
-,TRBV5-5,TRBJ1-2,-,CASTPSGEPTNYGYTF,TGTGCCAGCACTCCCTCGGGGGAGCCTACTAACTATGGCTACACCTTC
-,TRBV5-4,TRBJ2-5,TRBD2,CASSLAGLAGVTQETQYF,TGTGCCAGCAGCTTGGCCGGACTAGCGGGGGTAACACAAGAGACCCAGTACTTC
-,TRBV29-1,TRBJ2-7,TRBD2,CSVEGLAGGLNSYEQYF,TGCAGCGTTGAAGGGCTAGCGGGGGGGTTGAACTCCTACGAGCAGTACTTC
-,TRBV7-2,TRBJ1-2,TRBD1,CASSLRQGAAYGYTF,TGTGCCAGCAGCTTAAGGCAGGGGGCGGCCTATGGCTACACCTTC
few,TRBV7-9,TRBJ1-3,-,CASSLALSSGNTIYF,TGTGCCAGCAGCTTAGCACTGAGCTCTGGAAACACCATATATTTT
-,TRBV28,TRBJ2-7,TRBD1,CASSDRDYEQYF,TGTGCCAGCAGTGACAGGGATTACGAGCAGTACTTC
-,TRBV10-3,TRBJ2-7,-,CAISDEEASYEQYF,TGTGCCATCAGTGATGAGGAAGCCTCCTACGAGCAGTACTTC
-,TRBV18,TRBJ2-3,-,CASSPRQGRDTQYF,TGTGCCAGCTCACCAAGGCAGGGCCGGGATACGCAGTATTTT
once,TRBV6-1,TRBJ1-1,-,CASSEWGSPLNTEAFF,TGTGCCAGCAGTGAATGGGGGTCCCCGCTGAACACTGAAGCTTTCTTT
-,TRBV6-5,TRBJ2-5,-,CASSVMGRNQETQYF,TGTGCCAGCAGTGTAATGGGGCGGAACCAAGAGACCCAGTACTTC
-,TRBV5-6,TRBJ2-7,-,CASEPFPGSSYEQYF,TGTGCCAGCGAACCTTTTCCGGGGAGCTCCTACGAGCAGTACTTC
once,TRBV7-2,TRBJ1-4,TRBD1,CASSSDGQGATNEKLFF,TGTGCCAGCAGCTCAGACGGACAGGGGGCGACTAATGAAAAACTGTTTTTT
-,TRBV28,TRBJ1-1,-,CASSRAATMNTEAFF,TGTGCCAGCAGTCGGGCAGCTACCATGAACACTGAAGCTTTCTTT
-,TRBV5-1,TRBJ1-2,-,CASSPRGGYTF,TGCGCCAGCAGCCCCAGGGGCGGCTACACCTTC
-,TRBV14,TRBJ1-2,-,CASSQDMNARQDGYTF,TGTGCCAGCAGCCAAGATATGAACGCCCGACAGGACGGCTACACCTTC
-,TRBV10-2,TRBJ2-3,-,CASVRGLAADTQYF,TGCGCCAGCGTGAGGGGCCTGGCGGCAGATACGCAGTATTTT
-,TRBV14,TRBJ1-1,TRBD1,CASSLGTGFSNTEAFF,TGTGCCAGCAGCCTCGGGACAGGGTTTTCGAACACTGAAGCTTTCTTT
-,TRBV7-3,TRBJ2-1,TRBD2,CASSLSLAGVNEQFF,TGTGCCAGCAGCTTAAGCCTAGCGGGGGTCAATGAGCAGTTCTTC
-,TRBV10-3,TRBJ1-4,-,CAISRDRTMQKLFF,TGTGCCATCAGTAGAGACAGGACGATGCAAAAACTGTTTTTT
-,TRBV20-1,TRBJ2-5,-,CSAQGLETQYF,TGCAGTGCCCAGGGATTGGAGACCCAGTACTTC
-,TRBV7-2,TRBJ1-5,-,CASSLALGSNQPQHF,TGTGCCAGCAGCTTAGCGCTGGGTAGCAATCAGCCCCAGCATTTT
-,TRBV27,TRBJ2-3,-,CASSYQGTDTQYF,TGTGCCAGCAGTTATCAGGGCACAGATACGCAGTATTTT
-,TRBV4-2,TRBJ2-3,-,CASSQGTQGPSTDTQYF,TGTGCCAGCAGCCAAGGGACGCAGGGCCCTAGCACAGATACGCAGTATTTT
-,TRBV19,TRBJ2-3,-,CASSIKSSTDTQYF,TGTGCCAGTAGTATAAAGAGCAGCACAGATACGCAGTATTTT
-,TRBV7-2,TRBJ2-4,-,CASSVTEAKNIQYF,TGTGCCAGCAGCGTCACAGAAGCCAAAAACATTCAGTACTTC
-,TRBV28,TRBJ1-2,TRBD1,CAGQGSNYGYTF,TGTGCCGGACAGGGATCTAACTATGGCTACACCTTC
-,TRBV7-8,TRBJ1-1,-,CASSPRRNTEAFF,TGTGCCAGCAGCCCAAGGAGGAACACTGAAGCTTTCTTT
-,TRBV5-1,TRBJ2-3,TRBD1,CASSPQGSTDTQYF,TGCGCCAGCAGTCCACAGGGGAGCACAGATACGCAGTATTTT
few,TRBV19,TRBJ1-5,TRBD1,CASADRVGFQPQHF,TGTGCCAGCGCGGACAGGGTCGGGTTTCAGCCCCAGCATTTT